Detailed here is one T cell receptor beta chain. This sample is drawn from a study of control samples from healthy donors and cancer patients. Sequencing was performed with immunoSEQ multiplex PCR; in TCRdb, only in-frame clones are kept and a portion is missing. The data show roughly 200,000 clones, 90% to 95% seen once. Germline CDR1 is MDHEN and CDR2 is SYDVKM. Trimming stripped 5 bases from V and 6 bases from J, with 11 bases between. The CDR3 spans 12 residues. V and J are TRBV28 and TRBJ2-7, with unresolved D. The source material was blood. The origin of this receptor is a man aged 30 to 39 in good health. CDR3 sequence: CASSVPGPEQYF. The CDR3 coding sequence is TGTGCCAGCAGTGTCCCCGGGCCCGAGCAGTACTTC. Full variable domain (missing parts from reference TRBV28 and TRBJ2-7): DVKVTQSSRYLVKRTGEKVFLECVQDMDHENMFWYRQDPGLGLRLIYFSYDVKMKEKGDIPEGYSVSREKKERFSLILESASTNQTSMYLCASSVPGPEQYFGPGTRLTVT.